This T cell receptor beta chain came from a study of monozygotic twins with inflammatory bowel disease. Broader study findings: Support for any single strong IBD-associated signal or clonotype was not found. Relative clonotype sharing with others was diminished in IBD patients versus healthy twins, particularly with disease activity.

This CDR3 comprises 14 residues. Germline loops: CDR1 SGHAT, CDR2 FQDESV (reference sequence). The authors ran two nested PCRs of 16 and 9 cycles on TCRalpha and TCRbeta cDNA. TCRdb reworked the 5' RACE reads into one entry per CDR3 protein, no DNA. This repertoire includes more than 300,000 distinct CDR3 sequences. Remarks on this clonotype: Its antigen is unidentified.

The source material was blood. The TCR originated in a human donor with ulcerative colitis or Crohn's disease, or a healthy co-twin of an affected twin (not recorded which). This chain joins TRBV11-1 and TRBJ2-1. CDR3 protein: CASSPHGIYNEQFF.